A selection of T cell receptor beta chains follows, all from one sample in a study of blood T cell repertoires in COVID-19. Profiled with immunoSEQ multiplex PCR; TCRdb holds only in-frame clones, not every one. The sample has about 270,000 clones; about 83% are singletons. The specimen was peripheral blood. Receptors originate from an elderly man with acute or convalescent COVID-19. Both conserved end residues are part of each CDR3. Fields, in order: D gene, J gene, clone size, CDR3 length, V gene, CDR3 protein, CDR3 DNA. A D gene is named only where the DNA matches it firmly. Only part of the rows carry a size: once, few, many, or a class if the clone is expanded.

.,TRBJ2-2,.,17,TRBV2,CASSEGVGVADTGELFF,TGTGCCAGCAGTGAAGGAGTGGGAGTGGCTGACACCGGGGAGCTGTTTTTT
TRBD2,TRBJ2-3,.,15,TRBV19,CASSTSGTPRYTQYF,TGTGCCAGTAGTACCAGCGGGACCCCCAGGTATACGCAGTATTTT
.,TRBJ1-1,once,15,TRBV5-4,CASSPNFFSWAEAFF,TGTGCCAGCAGCCCGAATTTCTTTAGCTGGGCTGAAGCTTTCTTT
.,TRBJ2-3,.,17,TRBV28,CASSSSPISRYSYTQYF,TGTGCCAGCAGTTCCTCCCCGATTAGTCGGTACTCCTATACGCAGTATTTT
TRBD2,TRBJ2-7,.,16,TRBV7-9,CASSLGGRAISYEQYF,TGTGCCAGCAGCCTGGGGGGGAGGGCCATCTCCTACGAGCAGTACTTC
.,TRBJ1-1,.,13,TRBV19,CASNHRMNTEAFF,TGTGCCAGTAATCACAGGATGAACACTGAAGCTTTCTTT
.,TRBJ1-2,.,17,TRBV23-1,CASSPTYLQGERGGYTF,TGCGCCAGCAGTCCCACATATCTCCAGGGTGAAAGGGGGGGCTACACCTTC
.,TRBJ1-3,.,17,TRBV19,CASSWVSTSSSGNTIYF,TGTGCCAGTAGTTGGGTTTCGACTTCGAGCTCTGGAAACACCATATATTTT
TRBD1,TRBJ2-2,.,16,TRBV28,CASSPLGQHNTGELFF,TGTGCCAGCAGTCCCCTGGGACAGCACAACACCGGGGAGCTGTTTTTT
.,TRBJ2-4,few,17,TRBV7-6,CASSPMVAGGTKNIQYF,TGTGCCAGCAGCCCGATGGTTGCGGGCGGGACGAAAAACATTCAGTACTTC
TRBD1,TRBJ1-5,once,18,TRBV6-1,CASSDGTGGSISNQPQHF,TGTGCCAGCAGTGATGGGACAGGGGGCTCCATTAGCAATCAGCCCCAGCATTTT
.,TRBJ1-1,.,14,TRBV5-1,CASSLSGVNTEAFF,TGCGCCAGCAGCTTATCCGGGGTGAACACTGAAGCTTTCTTT
TRBD1,TRBJ1-4,.,15,TRBV3-1/TRBV3-2,CASSPPVAGGEKLFF,TGTGCCAGCAGCCCACCCGTGGCAGGGGGTGAAAAACTGTTTTTT
.,TRBJ1-5,.,13,TRBV28,CASLAFSNQPQHF,TGTGCCTCACTCGCCTTTAGCAATCAGCCCCAGCATTTT
.,TRBJ1-3,few,16,TRBV6-6,CASSKRQDFSGNTIYF,TGTGCCAGCAGTAAGCGACAGGATTTCTCTGGAAACACCATATATTTT
.,TRBJ2-5,.,13,TRBV5-1,CASSLTGAGTQYF,TGCGCCAGCAGCTTGACAGGGGCGGGAACCCAGTACTTC
.,TRBJ1-6,.,14,TRBV6-4,CASSDQGYNSPLHF,TGTGCCAGCAGTGACCAGGGCTATAATTCACCCCTCCACTTT
TRBD2,TRBJ2-1,.,14,TRBV18,CASSPPLAGGFQFF,TGTGCCAGCTCACCACCGCTAGCGGGAGGCTTTCAGTTCTTC
TRBD1,TRBJ1-5,.,15,TRBV19,CASSIGDRKNQPQHF,TGTGCCAGTAGTATAGGGGACAGGAAGAATCAGCCCCAGCATTTT
TRBD2,TRBJ2-5,.,12,TRBV3-1/TRBV3-2,CASSFSGETQYF,TGTGCCAGCAGCTTTAGCGGGGAGACCCAGTACTTC
TRBD1,TRBJ2-5,.,14,TRBV7-2,CASSRVGGGETQYF,TGTGCCAGCAGCCGGGTAGGGGGCGGGGAGACCCAGTACTTC
TRBD1,TRBJ2-7,once,16,TRBV19,CASSGTRTGNSYEQYF,TGTGCCAGTAGCGGAACAAGGACAGGGAACAGCTACGAGCAGTACTTC
.,TRBJ1-1,few,12,TRBV10-3,CAIGVGNTEAFF,TGTGCCATAGGGGTGGGGAACACTGAAGCTTTCTTT
.,TRBJ2-1,.,14,TRBV7-8,CASSLGAPPNEQFF,TGTGCCAGCAGCTTAGGGGCCCCCCCCAATGAGCAGTTCTTC
TRBD2,TRBJ2-1,.,16,TRBV5-1,CASSTGTSGKYNEQFF,TGCGCCAGCAGCACGGGGACTAGCGGGAAATACAATGAGCAGTTCTTC
.,TRBJ2-6,.,16,TRBV19,CASSIHRVAGANVLTF,TGTGCCAGTAGTATCCACAGGGTTGCTGGGGCCAACGTCCTGACTTTC
.,TRBJ1-1,.,13,TRBV9,CASSLTANTEAFF,TGTGCCAGCAGCCTAACAGCGAACACTGAAGCTTTCTTT
TRBD1,TRBJ2-3,.,16,TRBV5-1,CASSSPGTGSTDTQYF,TGCGCCAGCAGTTCGCCCGGGACAGGAAGCACAGATACGCAGTATTTT
.,TRBJ1-5,few,14,TRBV6-6,CASSNPTAYQPQHF,TGTGCCAGCAGTAACCCGACAGCTTATCAGCCCCAGCATTTT
TRBD1,TRBJ1-6,.,15,TRBV19,CASHTGTDNNSPLHF,TGTGCCAGTCACACCGGGACAGACAATAATTCACCCCTCCACTTT
.,TRBJ1-1,.,14,TRBV2,CASSPAGARTEAFF,TGTGCCAGCTCCCCGGCGGGGGCCCGCACTGAAGCTTTCTTT
.,TRBJ2-5,.,13,TRBV2,CASSDEGLKTQYF,TGTGCCAGCAGTGACGAGGGTTTGAAGACCCAGTACTTC
TRBD1,TRBJ1-3,.,17,TRBV10-3,CAISDPGQKSSGNTIYF,TGTGCCATCAGTGACCCGGGACAGAAGAGCTCTGGAAACACCATATATTTT
.,TRBJ2-2,.,15,TRBV6-5,CASSLPPGNTGELFF,TGTGCCAGCAGTCTTCCACCCGGGAACACCGGGGAGCTGTTTTTT
TRBD1,TRBJ1-5,.,14,TRBV30,CAWRMTGGSQPQHF,TGTGCCTGGAGGATGACAGGGGGCTCTCAGCCCCAGCATTTT